What follows describes a single TCR beta chain. Its antigen is unidentified. This sample stems from a study of cytomegalovirus exposure and HLA in healthy donors. About the research overall: Early on, a data release was issued that held about 85 million unique TCRs from HLA-typed donors. General study points: HLA-A and HLA-B allele assignments for most subjects were reportedly predicted accurately using TCR beta sequences. The later analysis indicated that the majority of CMV-associated TCR beta chains appeared HLA-restricted.

Researchers ran the PCR with 60 Vbeta and 13 Jbeta primers. Clones were sequenced by immunoSEQ multiplex PCR, and TCRdb holds only the in-frame ones, with some missing. Of some 110,000 clones listed, around 83% are singletons. Germline assignment: CDR1 SNHLY and CDR2 FYNNEI. V shed 5 bases and J shed 0 bases, with 4 bases lying between them. This CDR3 has 12 residues. The chain couples TRBV2 to TRBJ1-2; D uncertain. This clonotype originated in a man aged 30 to 45 in good health and CMV-seropositive. Sample: PBMCs. CDR3 bases: TGTGCCAGCAGTCTAGCTAACTATGGCTACACCTTC. It translates to CASSLANYGYTF.